This TCR beta chain was sequenced in a study of long-term antiretroviral therapy in people with HIV. Study information: Earliest sampling preceded the 2015 immediate-ART recommendation by about a decade. The study, taken as a whole, reports: Repertoires with HIV possessed tighter CDR3 length spans than those of controls. Dominance of pre-ART expanded clones persisted, fluctuating and often declining after ART.

A word on this clone: What it binds is not known.

The CDR3 spans 13 residues. Germline V gene sequence: CDR1 SQVTM, CDR2 ANQGSEA. V lost 3 bases to trimming and J lost 5 bases, with 10 bases between them. Researchers ran immunoSEQ v3.0 at survey level. The data were produced by immunoSEQ multiplex PCR, yet TCRdb's version contains in-frame clones alone and is incomplete. This sample has around 40,000 clones, with 70% to 90% found just once. This receptor was taken from a man aged 18-30 years with HIV. Source: unsorted PBMCs, taken 2.2 years after starting antiretroviral therapy. The chain links TRBV29-1 to TRBJ2-2, with D unclear. In DNA form, the CDR3 reads TGCAGCGTTGAGGATTTAGGAACCGGGGAGCTGTTTTTT. It encodes CSVEDLGTGELFF.